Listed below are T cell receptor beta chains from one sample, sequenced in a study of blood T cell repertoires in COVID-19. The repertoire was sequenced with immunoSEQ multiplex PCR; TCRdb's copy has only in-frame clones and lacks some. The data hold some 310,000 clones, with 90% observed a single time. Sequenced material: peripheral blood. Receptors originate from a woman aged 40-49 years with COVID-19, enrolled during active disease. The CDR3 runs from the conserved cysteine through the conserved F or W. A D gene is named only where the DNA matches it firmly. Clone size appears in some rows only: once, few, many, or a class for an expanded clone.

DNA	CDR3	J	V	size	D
TGCAGCGTTGACCTATCTGGGGCCAACGTCCTGACTTTC	CSVDLSGANVLTF	TRBJ2-6	TRBV29-1	NA	NA
TGTGCCAGCAGTCAGTCCACGATCAATCAGCCCCAGCATTTT	CASSQSTINQPQHF	TRBJ1-5	TRBV6-5	few	NA
TGTGCCAGCAGCGTCCACGTGGCAGGGGCCATTAAAACCTACGAGCAGTACTTC	CASSVHVAGAIKTYEQYF	TRBJ2-7	TRBV7-2	NA	NA
TGTGCCAGCAGCTTAACCGGGAGGACGGGCAATCAGCCCCAGCATTTT	CASSLTGRTGNQPQHF	TRBJ1-5	TRBV7-2	few	NA
TGTGCCAGCAGCCTAGACAGGGCTGGAGAGACCCAGTACTTC	CASSLDRAGETQYF	TRBJ2-5	TRBV5-4	NA	TRBD1
TGTGCCAGCAGTTTAGGGACAGGGGTCAATTCACCCCTCCACTTT	CASSLGTGVNSPLHF	TRBJ1-6	TRBV27	few	TRBD1
TGTGCCAGCAGCCAAGACCCCCCAGGCCATTCCATCAATCAGCCCCAGCATTTT	CASSQDPPGHSINQPQHF	TRBJ1-5	TRBV3-1/TRBV3-2	NA	NA
TGTGCCAGCTCACGGAGAGACATCAGGCAGGGGGGCGACACTGAAGCTTTCTTT	CASSRRDIRQGGDTEAFF	TRBJ1-1	TRBV18	NA	TRBD1
TGTGCCGGAGGGACGTACCAAGAGACCCAGTACTTC	CAGGTYQETQYF	TRBJ2-5	TRBV2	NA	NA
TGTGCCAGCAGTTTTAGCGTAACTGGAAACACCATATATTTT	CASSFSVTGNTIYF	TRBJ1-3	TRBV28	NA	NA
TGTGCCAGCAGGGTTTTATTGACAGGAGATAACACTGAAGCTTTCTTT	CASRVLLTGDNTEAFF	TRBJ1-1	TRBV27	NA	NA